The T cell receptor beta chain under discussion was sequenced for a study of cytomegalovirus exposure and HLA in healthy donors. On the study more broadly: The same platform was used for the roughly 120 validation repertoires and the roughly 730 first-cohort repertoires, a later analysis reported. Study outcomes and limitations: Associated with cytomegalovirus, according to the listing, were 150 to 200 TCR beta chains.

Sequenced by immunoSEQ multiplex PCR; TCRdb stores in-frame clones only, minus some. The sample comprises about 160,000 clones, 85% to 90% of which are singletons, and 10% rests with the top ten. In regard to this clone: As yet, its antigen is unknown.

From the roughly 110-subject validation cohort, which was separate from the approximately 670-subject first cohort, the donors were drawn. Material: PBMCs. The origin of this receptor is a woman between 18 and 29 years old in good health and CMV-seropositive.

CDR3 amino acids: CASSVGSGRLDTQYF. Here the CDR3 DNA reads TGCGCCAGCAGTGTGGGTAGCGGGAGGTTAGATACGCAGTATTTT. V and J are TRBV10-1 and TRBJ2-3, with 10 nucleotides matching TRBD2. Trimming at V came to 4 bases and at J to 5 bases, leaving 6 bases not matched to a gene. Germline V gives CDR1 WNHNN, CDR2 SYGVQD (reference sequence). The CDR3 runs 15 residues.